This section outlines one TCR beta chain sequence together with its context. What it binds is unknown. The sample is drawn from a study of beta chain features in type 1 diabetes. Across the study: Age, gender, cell numbers and subset yield matched between patients and controls. General observations from the study: Although PCR might favor shorter templates, it would do so equally in patients and controls.

The investigators reverse transcribed all of the isolated RNA, so they sequenced expressed TCRB transcripts. Sequencing used immunoSEQ multiplex PCR; TCRdb keeps in-frame clones, though not all of them. The table shows around 280,000 clones, with approximately 8.1% occurring only once. Purity exceeded 95% in all sorted populations. The V and J ends lost 3 bases and 11 bases, in that order; junction bases with no gene match: 6. The germline V gene has CDR1 SNHLY and CDR2 FYNNEI. The CDR3 has 13 residues. This clonotype was sampled from a woman between 18 and 29 years old in good health. The rearrangement uses TRBV2 and TRBJ2-4; 8 positions match TRBD1. Sequenced input: central memory CD4+ T cells from blood. This chain's CDR3 is CASSDGTGGVQYF. CDR3 nucleotides: TGTGCCAGCAGTGATGGGACAGGAGGGGTTCAGTACTTC.